The clone carrying this T cell receptor (beta chain) was recorded a few times. The sample belongs to a study of type 1 regulatory T cells. On the study more broadly: This in vitro CD4 product, T-allo10, is enriched for Tr1 cells and alloantigen-specific.

TCRdb redid the calling of the reads with MiXCR, one entry per CDR3 protein. The table has some 100,000 distinct CDR3 sequences, about 28% seen once. The germline gives CDR1 MNHEY, CDR2 SVGEGT. This CDR3 is built from 14 residues. V lost 7 bases to trimming and J lost 1 base, with 10 bases between them. Sequenced: CD4+ T cells, either the whole sample or a sorted fraction (not recorded which). The chain has TRBV6-2 or TRBV6-3 and TRBJ2-2, with D tentatively TRBD1 or TRBD2 (5 bases each). The sequence derives from a human donor in good health. CDR3 amino acids: CASIRDGNTGELFF. The CDR3 DNA reads TGTGCCAGCATTCGGGACGGGAACACCGGGGAGCTGTTTTTT.